The rows below give T cell receptor beta chains drawn from one sample of a study of T cells in Graves' hyperthyroidism and ophthalmopathy. Each CDR3 protein is one row after TCRdb ran MiXCR on the multiplex PCR reads. Of fewer than 900,000 distinct CDR3 sequences in the sample, around a sixth are singletons; the top ten hold 16%. Input material: blood. The receptors derive from a woman aged 50 to 60 with Graves' hyperthyroidism that later progressed to Graves' ophthalmopathy. The CDR3 runs from the conserved cysteine through the conserved F or W. D genes are given only for firm matches.

TRBJ2-1 | . | TRBV5-1 | CASSPPRGSYNEQFF
TRBJ2-7 | . | TRBV18 | CASSGSGTANYEQYF
TRBJ1-4 | TRBD1 | TRBV7-2 | CASSPDRGKLFF
TRBJ2-7 | TRBD1 | TRBV6-9 | CASSYPRDRTTYEQYF
TRBJ1-4 | . | TRBV11-2 | CASSLAHLWGELFF
TRBJ1-2 | TRBD1 | TRBV2 | CASIPRQGVDGYTF
TRBJ2-1 | TRBD2 | TRBV5-6 | CASSGIGLAAWNEQFF
TRBJ2-7 | TRBD2 | TRBV13 | CASSLSPGGYEQYF
TRBJ2-5 | . | TRBV7-8 | CASSLRGRGETQYF
TRBJ2-3 | TRBD1 | TRBV3-1 | CASSQGTDRELDTQYF
TRBJ2-1 | . | TRBV2 | CASSLGYTGEQFF
TRBJ2-3 | . | TRBV2 | CASSEGRSTDTQYF
TRBJ1-5 | . | TRBV6-1 | CASNKGGQNQPQHF
TRBJ1-2 | . | TRBV3-1 | CASSQDRSGGGYTF
TRBJ1-5 | . | TRBV20-1 | CSARLSPGPQHF
TRBJ1-2 | . | TRBV11-2 | CASSLVGDSAYGYTF
TRBJ2-3 | TRBD2 | TRBV6-1 | CATARTSRTDTQYF
TRBJ1-2 | . | TRBV19 | CASSMTEDYGYTF
TRBJ2-1 | . | TRBV7-3 | CASSWPGEYNEQFF
TRBJ1-1 | . | TRBV6-1 | CASSRVYTEAFF
TRBJ2-5 | . | TRBV18 | CASSSAQPPRETQYF
TRBJ2-7 | . | TRBV20-1 | CSARGGQNFAYEQYF
TRBJ2-3 | TRBD2 | TRBV2 | CASKSGAHTDTQYF
TRBJ2-6 | TRBD1 | TRBV6-5 | CASSYSWRQGYSGANVLTF
TRBJ1-2 | . | TRBV20-1 | CSAGQGSYGYTF
TRBJ1-5 | . | TRBV15 | CATSRDLRGAGQPQHF
TRBJ2-2 | TRBD2 | TRBV28 | CATLNPGLYTGELFF
TRBJ2-5 | . | TRBV29-1 | CSGRTWEDTQYF
TRBJ1-2 | TRBD1 | TRBV7-2 | CASSGTGWAGYTF